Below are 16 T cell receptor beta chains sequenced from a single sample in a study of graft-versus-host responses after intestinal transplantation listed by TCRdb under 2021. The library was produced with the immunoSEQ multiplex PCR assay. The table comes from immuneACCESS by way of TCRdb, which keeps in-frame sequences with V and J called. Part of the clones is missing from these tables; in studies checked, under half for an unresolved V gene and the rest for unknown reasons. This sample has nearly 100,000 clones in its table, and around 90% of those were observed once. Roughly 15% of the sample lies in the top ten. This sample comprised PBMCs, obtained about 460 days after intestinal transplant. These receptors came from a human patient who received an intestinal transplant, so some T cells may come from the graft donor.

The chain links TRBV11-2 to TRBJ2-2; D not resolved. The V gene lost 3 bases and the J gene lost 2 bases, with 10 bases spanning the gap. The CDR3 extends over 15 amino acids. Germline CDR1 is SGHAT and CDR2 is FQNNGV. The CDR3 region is CASSFFGPNTGELFF. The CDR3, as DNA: TGTGCCAGCAGCTTTTTCGGGCCTAACACCGGGGAGCTGTTTTTT.

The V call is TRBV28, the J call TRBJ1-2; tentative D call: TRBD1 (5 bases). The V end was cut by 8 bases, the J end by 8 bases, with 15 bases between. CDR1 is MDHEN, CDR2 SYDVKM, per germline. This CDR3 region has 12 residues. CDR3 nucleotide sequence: TGTGCCAGCCGATCAGGGTTGTTCGGCTACACCTTC. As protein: CASRSGLFGYTF.

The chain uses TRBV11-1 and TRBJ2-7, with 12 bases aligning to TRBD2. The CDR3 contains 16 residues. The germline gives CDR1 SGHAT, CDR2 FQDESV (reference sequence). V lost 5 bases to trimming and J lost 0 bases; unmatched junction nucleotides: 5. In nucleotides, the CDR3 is TGTGCCAGCAGCCTCCTAGCGGGGGGGCCCTCCTACGAGCAGTACTTC. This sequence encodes CASSLLAGGPSYEQYF.

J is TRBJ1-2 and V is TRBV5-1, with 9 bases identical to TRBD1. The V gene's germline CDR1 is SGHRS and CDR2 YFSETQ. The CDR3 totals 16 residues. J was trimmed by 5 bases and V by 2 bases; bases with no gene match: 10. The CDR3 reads CASSFLGTGNRYGYTF. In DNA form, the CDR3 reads TGCGCCAGCAGCTTTCTCGGGACAGGGAATCGGTATGGCTACACCTTC.

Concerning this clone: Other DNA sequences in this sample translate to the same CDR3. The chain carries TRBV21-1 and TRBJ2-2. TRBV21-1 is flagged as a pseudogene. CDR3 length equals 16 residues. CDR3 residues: CASSKGGAGNTGELFF. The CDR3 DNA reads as TGTGCCAGCAGCAAAGGAGGGGCGGGCAACACCGGGGAGCTGTTTTTT.

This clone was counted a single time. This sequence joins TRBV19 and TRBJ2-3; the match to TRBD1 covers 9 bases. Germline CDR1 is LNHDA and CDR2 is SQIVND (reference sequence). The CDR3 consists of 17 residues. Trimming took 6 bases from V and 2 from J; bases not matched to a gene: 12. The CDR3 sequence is CASSPPGQGFPTDTQYF. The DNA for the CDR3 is TGTGCCAGTAGCCCCCCCGGACAGGGGTTTCCCACAGATACGCAGTATTTT.

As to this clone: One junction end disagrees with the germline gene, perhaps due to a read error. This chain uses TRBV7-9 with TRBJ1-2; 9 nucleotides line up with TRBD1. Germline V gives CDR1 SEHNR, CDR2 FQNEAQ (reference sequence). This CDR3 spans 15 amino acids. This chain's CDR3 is CASSLALGDRGDYSF. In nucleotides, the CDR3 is TGTGCCAGCAGCTTGGCCCTCGGCGACAGGGGGGATTATTCCTTC.

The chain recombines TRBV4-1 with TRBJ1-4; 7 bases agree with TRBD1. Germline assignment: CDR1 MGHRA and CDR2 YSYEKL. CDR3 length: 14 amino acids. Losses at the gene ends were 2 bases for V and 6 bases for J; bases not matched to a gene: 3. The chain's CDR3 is CASSQQGGDEKLFF. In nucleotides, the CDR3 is TGCGCCAGCAGCCAACAGGGGGGGGATGAAAAACTGTTTTTT.

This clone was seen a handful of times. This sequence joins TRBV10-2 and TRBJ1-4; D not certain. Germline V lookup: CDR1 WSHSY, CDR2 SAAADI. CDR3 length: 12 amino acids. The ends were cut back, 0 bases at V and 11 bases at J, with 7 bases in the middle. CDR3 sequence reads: CASSESMGKLFF. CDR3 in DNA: TGCGCCAGCAGTGAGTCAATGGGGAAACTGTTTTTT.

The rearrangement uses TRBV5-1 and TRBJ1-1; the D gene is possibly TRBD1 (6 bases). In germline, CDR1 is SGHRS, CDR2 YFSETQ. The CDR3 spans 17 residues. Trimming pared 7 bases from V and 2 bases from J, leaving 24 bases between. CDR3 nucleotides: TGCGCCAGCCATTGGGGGCCGATCTTCACTCTAAACACTGAAGCTTTCTTT. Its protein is CASHWGPIFTLNTEAFF. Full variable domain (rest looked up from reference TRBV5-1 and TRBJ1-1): KAGVTQTPRYLIKTRGQQVTLSCSPISGHRSVSWYQQTPGQGLQFLFEYFSETQRNKGNFPGRFSGRQFSNSRSEMNVSTLELGDSALYLCASHWGPIFTLNTEAFFGQGTRLTVV.

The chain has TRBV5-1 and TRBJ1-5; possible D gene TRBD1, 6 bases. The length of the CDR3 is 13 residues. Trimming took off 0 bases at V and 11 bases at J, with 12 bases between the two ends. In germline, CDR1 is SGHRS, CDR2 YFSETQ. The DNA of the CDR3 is TGCGCCAGCAGCTTGGGGACAGAATCTGCCCAGCATTTT. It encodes CASSLGTESAQHF.

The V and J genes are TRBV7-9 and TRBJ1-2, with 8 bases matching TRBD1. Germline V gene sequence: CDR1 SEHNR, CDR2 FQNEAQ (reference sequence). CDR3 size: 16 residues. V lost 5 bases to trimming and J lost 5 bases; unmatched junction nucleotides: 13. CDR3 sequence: CASSPTGGEAGYGYTF. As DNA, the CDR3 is TGTGCCAGCAGCCCTACAGGGGGGGAAGCAGGGTATGGCTACACCTTC.

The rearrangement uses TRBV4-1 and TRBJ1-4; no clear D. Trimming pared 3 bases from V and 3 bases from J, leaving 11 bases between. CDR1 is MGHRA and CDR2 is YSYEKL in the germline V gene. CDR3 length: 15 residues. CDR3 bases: TGCGCCAGCAGCCAGGCCGGGTTGCCTAATGAAAAACTGTTTTTT. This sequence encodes CASSQAGLPNEKLFF.

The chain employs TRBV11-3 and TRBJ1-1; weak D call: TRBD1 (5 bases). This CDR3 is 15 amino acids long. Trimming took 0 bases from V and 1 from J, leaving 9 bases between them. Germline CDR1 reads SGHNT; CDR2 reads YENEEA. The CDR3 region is CASSLDGGGNTEAFF. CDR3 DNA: TGTGCCAGCAGCTTAGACGGCGGGGGGAACACTGAAGCTTTCTTT.

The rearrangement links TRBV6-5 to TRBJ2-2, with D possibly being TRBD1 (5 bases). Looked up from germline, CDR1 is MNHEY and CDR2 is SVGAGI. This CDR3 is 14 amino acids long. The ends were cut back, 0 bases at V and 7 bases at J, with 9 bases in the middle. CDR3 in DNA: TGTGCCAGCAGTTACTCGCAGGGTCGCGGGGAGCTGTTTTTT. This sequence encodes CASSYSQGRGELFF.

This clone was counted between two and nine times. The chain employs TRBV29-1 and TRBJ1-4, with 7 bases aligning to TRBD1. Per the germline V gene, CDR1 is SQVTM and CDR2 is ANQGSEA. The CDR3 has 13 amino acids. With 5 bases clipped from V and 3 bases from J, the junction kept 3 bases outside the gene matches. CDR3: CSVLGQPNEKLFF. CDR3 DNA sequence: TGCAGCGTTTTGGGACAGCCTAATGAAAAACTGTTTTTT.